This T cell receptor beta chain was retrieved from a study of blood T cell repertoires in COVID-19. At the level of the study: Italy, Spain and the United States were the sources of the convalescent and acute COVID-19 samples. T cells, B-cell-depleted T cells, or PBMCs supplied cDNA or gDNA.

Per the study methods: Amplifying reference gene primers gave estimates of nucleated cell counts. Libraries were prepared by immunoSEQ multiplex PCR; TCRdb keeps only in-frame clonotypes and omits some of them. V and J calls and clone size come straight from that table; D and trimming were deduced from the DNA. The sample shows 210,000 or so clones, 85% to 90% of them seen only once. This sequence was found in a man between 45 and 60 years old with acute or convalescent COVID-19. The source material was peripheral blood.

In DNA, the CDR3 is TGTGCCGGACGGGAGGGGCTCGGTCATTACAATGAGCAGTTCTTC. It yields the protein CAGREGLGHYNEQFF. The J gene is TRBJ2-1, the V gene TRBV6-5, with 8 bases aligning to TRBD2. V was clipped by 11 bases and J by 4 bases; unmatched bases: 13. Germline V gene sequence: CDR1 MNHEY, CDR2 SVGAGI. The CDR3 spans 15 residues.